The 21 T cell receptor beta chains reported below all come from one sample, sequenced in a study of cytomegalovirus exposure and HLA in healthy donors (TCRdb year 2017). Library preparation employed the immunoSEQ multiplex PCR assay. A mixture of 60 forward primers for TCR Vbeta segments and 13 reverse primers for TCR Jbeta segments was used in the multiplex PCR. Drawn from immuneACCESS, this table holds only the in-frame rearrangements with V and J called that TCRdb kept. Clones are partly lost; checked studies trace under half to an unresolved V gene and leave the rest unexplained. This sample lists fewer than 110,000 clones; more than 65% were detected once. The ten largest account for approximately 2.2% of the sample. The sample taken for sequencing was PBMCs. These TCRs come from a man under 40 in good health and CMV-seronegative.

This sequence joins TRBV25-1 and TRBJ1-4, with 10 bases that match TRBD1. The CDR3 spans 14 residues. Germline trimming cut 6 bases from V and 5 bases from J; bases unmatched to any gene: 3. In germline, CDR1 is MGHDK, CDR2 SYGVNS. In DNA, the CDR3 is TGTGCCAGCAGAGACAGGGGGCGAAATGAAAAACTGTTTTTT. Encoded protein: CASRDRGRNEKLFF.

V usage is TRBV7-9 and J usage is TRBJ1-2; the match to TRBD1 covers 8 bases. V lost 5 bases to trimming and J lost 8 bases; unmatched junction nucleotides: 4. The germline V gene encodes CDR1 SEHNR and CDR2 FQNEAQ (reference sequence). This CDR3 is built from 12 residues. CDR3 in DNA: TGTGCCAGCAGCCGACAGGGGAACGGCTACACCTTC. Translating gives CASSRQGNGYTF.

This clone has more than one count but fewer than ten. The chain employs TRBV10-3 and TRBJ1-5, with D perhaps matching TRBD1 (5 bases). Germline CDR1 is ENHRY and CDR2 is SYGVKD. CDR3 length: 16 residues. Trimming removed 3 bases from V and 2 bases from J, with 14 bases in between. CDR3 nucleotides: TGTGCCATCAGTGATGGGGGGACCCTGGGCAATCAGCCCCAGCATTTT. It yields the protein CAISDGGTLGNQPQHF.

The rearrangement uses TRBV9 and TRBJ2-2, with 8 bases that match TRBD2. CDR1 is SGDLS, CDR2 YYNGEE, per germline. CDR3 length: 15 residues. V lost 0 bases, J lost 7 bases, and 5 bases stayed unmatched. CDR3 in amino acids: CASSVAGGPVGELFF. CDR3 nucleotides: TGTGCCAGCAGCGTAGCGGGGGGGCCCGTCGGGGAGCTGTTTTTT.

DNA of the CDR3: TGTGCCTGGACCGGGAGGACATCTGGAAACACCATATATTTT. It specifies CAWTGRTSGNTIYF. The rearrangement joins TRBV30 to TRBJ1-3; D might be TRBD1 (5 bases). From germline, CDR1 is GTSNPN and CDR2 SVGIG (reference sequence). The V gene lost 4 bases and the J gene lost 1 base, with 11 bases spanning the gap. The CDR3 consists of 14 residues. The whole variable domain, remainder taken from reference TRBV30 and TRBJ1-3, is SQTIHQWPATLVQPVGSPLSLECTVEGTSNPNLYWYRQAAGRGLQLLFYSVGIGQISSEVPQNLSASRPQDRQFILSSKKLLLSDSGFYLCAWTGRTSGNTIYFGEGSWLTVV.

The rearrangement links TRBV11-2 to TRBJ2-2; 7 bases are shared with TRBD1. Germline V CDR1 and CDR2: SGHAT, FQNNGV. Germline trimming cut 2 bases from V and 6 bases from J; bases unmatched to any gene: 6. The CDR3 is 15 amino acids. CDR3 region: CASSLSSQGAGELFF. The CDR3 DNA follows: TGTGCCAGCAGCTTATCATCCCAGGGGGCCGGGGAGCTGTTTTTT.

The chain uses TRBV7-3 and TRBJ1-3; possibly TRBD1 for D (6 bases). There are 13 residues in the CDR3. V was pared by 6 bases and J by 8 bases, with 14 bases between. The germline CDR1 and CDR2 sequences are SGHTA and FQGTGA. Written as DNA, the CDR3 is TGTGCCAGCAGTCCGACGGGGGGGCACACCATATATTTT. It yields the protein CASSPTGGHTIYF.

The chain recombines TRBV29-1 with TRBJ1-5; D possibly corresponds to TRBD1 (6 bases). With 8 bases removed from V and 9 bases from J, the gap between germline ends came to 23 bases. This CDR3 region has 14 residues. Germline lookup yields CDR1 SQVTM and CDR2 ANQGSEA. CDR3 coding DNA: TGCAGCTCTCCCAGGGGAGGGAATAAAATGCCCCAGCATTTT. It is translated as CSSPRGGNKMPQHF.

The chain is built from TRBV28 and TRBJ1-1, with 9 bases fitting TRBD1. The trim removed 4 bases at V and 5 bases at J, leaving 8 bases unmatched. The CDR3 is 15 amino acids. Germline CDR1 MDHEN, CDR2 SYDVKM. The CDR3 loop is CASSSPGTGLTEAFF. The CDR3 bases are TGTGCCAGCAGTTCCCCCGGGACAGGGCTTACTGAAGCTTTCTTT.

The rearrangement links TRBV11-2 to TRBJ2-7; tentative D call: TRBD2 (6 bases). The CDR3 loop spans 15 amino acids. The germline CDR1 and CDR2 sequences are SGHAT and FQNNGV. V was pared by 3 bases and J by 0 bases, with 12 bases between. The CDR3, as DNA: TGTGCCAGCAGCTTTGGGGCGGGACGCTCCTACGAGCAGTACTTC. As protein: CASSFGAGRSYEQYF.

The V gene is TRBV30, the J gene TRBJ1-6; no clear D. This CDR3 region has 13 residues. The V end was cut by 0 bases, the J end by 11 bases, with 11 bases between. Germline V gives CDR1 GTSNPN, CDR2 SVGIG (reference sequence). The CDR3, as DNA: TGTGCCTGGAGTGTACATCCGGGGACACCCCTCCACTTT. Encoded protein: CAWSVHPGTPLHF.

V usage is TRBV11-2 and J usage is TRBJ2-7; maybe TRBD1 (6 bases). The V gene lost 5 bases and the J gene lost 4 bases, with 15 bases spanning the gap. Per the germline V gene, CDR1 is SGHAT and CDR2 is FQNNGV. This CDR3 comprises 14 residues. The CDR3, as DNA: TGTGCCAGCAGCCTCCGGGACAATGGTTACGAGCAGTACTTC. It yields the protein CASSLRDNGYEQYF.

The rearrangement uses TRBV2 and TRBJ1-4; no definite D call. Trimming took off 1 base at V and 3 bases at J, with 15 bases between the two ends. Germline V gene data show CDR1 as SNHLY and CDR2 as FYNNEI. The CDR3 runs to 17 residues. The CDR3 nucleotides read TGTGCCAGCAGTGAAGAGCTTGAGGTGCCCTCTAATGAAAAACTGTTTTTT. It specifies CASSEELEVPSNEKLFF. Filled out from reference TRBV2 and TRBJ1-4, the complete variable domain reads EPEVTQTPSHQVTQMGQEVILRCVPISNHLYFYWYRQILGQKVEFLVSFYNNEISEKSEIFDDQFSVERPDGSNFTLKIRSTKLEDSAMYFCASSEELEVPSNEKLFFGSGTQLSVL.

The genes are TRBV14 and TRBJ2-5, with a tentative D call TRBD1 (5 bases). The CDR3 runs 16 residues. The germline gives CDR1 SGHDN, CDR2 FVKESK. V lost 0 bases and J 3 bases, leaving 14 bases between the germline ends. The chain's CDR3 is CASSQDTTGAEETQYF. The CDR3 coding sequence is TGTGCCAGCAGCCAAGACACAACAGGTGCAGAAGAGACCCAGTACTTC. Looking up the rest from reference TRBV14 and TRBJ2-5 gives the full variable domain: EAGVTQFPSHSVIEKGQTVTLRCDPISGHDNLYWYRRVMGKEIKFLLHFVKESKQDESGMPNNRFLAERTGGTYSTLKVQPAELEDSGVYFCASSQDTTGAEETQYFGPGTRLLVL.

This clone has more than one count but fewer than ten. The chain couples TRBV6-1 to TRBJ2-1; maybe TRBD1 (6 bases). The CDR3 consists of 13 residues. Germline CDR1 and CDR2: MNHNS and SASEGT. Trimming stripped 10 bases from V and 5 bases from J, with 15 bases between. The CDR3 DNA sequence: TGTGCCACCACGGACAGAAATAACAATGAGCAGTTCTTC. Translation: CATTDRNNNEQFF.

In regard to this clone: At one end, the junction sequence differs from germline, possibly due to a read error. The J gene is TRBJ2-2, the V gene TRBV7-7; 7 nucleotides line up with TRBD2. The CDR3 extends over 17 amino acids. Germline V gene sequence: CDR1 SSHAT, CDR2 FNYEAQ (reference sequence). CDR3 residues: CASSLLAGVWNTGELFF. The CDR3 DNA is TGTGCTAGCAGCTTACTCGCGGGAGTATGGAACACCGGGGAGCTGTTTTTT.

The gene calls are TRBV14 and TRBJ1-2; the D is unclear. The CDR3 length is 15 residues. Germline assignment: CDR1 SGHDN and CDR2 FVKESK. Trimming pared 1 base from V and 4 bases from J, leaving 13 bases between. The CDR3 DNA is TGTGCCAGCAGCCAAGGAGTGTATCTCGGCTATGGCTACACCTTC. Its translation: CASSQGVYLGYGYTF. The full variable domain, its missing parts supplied by reference TRBV14 and TRBJ1-2, is EAGVTQFPSHSVIEKGQTVTLRCDPISGHDNLYWYRRVMGKEIKFLLHFVKESKQDESGMPNNRFLAERTGGTYSTLKVQPAELEDSGVYFCASSQGVYLGYGYTFGSGTRLTVV.

V usage is TRBV14 and J usage is TRBJ2-2; D unclear. The CDR3 runs to 14 residues. Germline V gene sequence: CDR1 SGHDN, CDR2 FVKESK. Trimming pared 2 bases from V and 4 bases from J, leaving 8 bases between. The CDR3, as DNA: TGTGCCAGCAGCCAATTTCTAGTCACCGGGGAGCTGTTTTTT. This gives the protein CASSQFLVTGELFF.

The V gene is TRBV7-9, the J gene TRBJ1-1; a possible D gene is TRBD1 (6 bases). The CDR3 sequence is 14 residues long. Germline CDR1 reads SEHNR; CDR2 reads FQNEAQ (reference sequence). V lost 5 bases to trimming and J lost 8 bases, with 18 bases between them. CDR3 loop: CASSPKSVGQEAFF. The DNA of the CDR3 is TGTGCCAGCAGCCCTAAATCGGTAGGACAGGAAGCTTTCTTT.

The chain recombines TRBV13 with TRBJ1-1; D is ambiguous. The V gene's germline CDR1 is PRHDT and CDR2 FYEKMQ (reference sequence). CDR3 length equals 12 residues. Trimming stripped 7 bases from V and 0 bases from J, with 6 bases between. The CDR3 DNA reads as TGTGCCAGCAAACTCATGAACACTGAAGCTTTCTTT. Residues: CASKLMNTEAFF.

The chain employs TRBV9 and TRBJ2-5, with a weak D call TRBD1 (6 bases). This CDR3 spans 15 amino acids. Per the germline V gene, CDR1 is SGDLS and CDR2 is YYNGEE. V was trimmed by 0 bases and J by 0 bases, leaving 9 bases between them. DNA for the CDR3: TGTGCCAGCAGCGTAGAGGGACAAGACCAAGAGACCCAGTACTTC. It is translated as CASSVEGQDQETQYF.